The 7 T cell receptor beta chains in this list originate from one sample, sequenced in a study of blood T cells in healthy people across ages. A J-beta primer mix and a sample-barcoded 5' primer were used in a second PCR of roughly 7 to 12 cycles. TCRdb redid the calling of the 5' RACE reads with MiXCR, one entry per CDR3 protein. The table lists approximately 790,000 distinct CDR3 sequences, about 62% of them singletons, with roughly 26% in the top ten. The sample was blood. The origin of the receptors is a man aged 30-40 years in good health.

V usage is TRBV7-2 and J usage is TRBJ1-5, with 7 nucleotides matching TRBD1. The CDR3 covers 14 residues. V lost 1 base and J lost 7; bases outside the gene matches: 4. Germline V gives CDR1 SGHTA, CDR2 FQGNSA. The chain's CDR3 is CASSLGTGTQPQHF. The DNA for the CDR3 is TGTGCCAGCAGCTTAGGGACAGGAACACAGCCCCAGCATTTT.

The J gene is TRBJ2-3, the V gene TRBV5-6; no clear D. V was trimmed by 3 bases and J by 6 bases, leaving 11 bases between them. The CDR3 spans 13 residues. The V gene's germline CDR1 is SGHDT and CDR2 YYEEEE. The CDR3 DNA sequence: TGTGCCAGCAGCTCGTACTTGTCCGATACGCAGTATTTT. Translated, it gives CASSSYLSDTQYF.

The chain joins TRBV10-3 to TRBJ1-6; 8 positions match TRBD1. The germline CDR1 and CDR2 sequences are ENHRY and SYGVKD. The CDR3 runs to 15 residues. The ends lost 11 bases at V and 10 bases at J; junction bases unmatched: 16. As DNA, the CDR3 is TGTGCCCCCACTGTTTCGGACAGGGAAGGGTCACCCCTCCACTTT. Residues: CAPTVSDREGSPLHF.

This rearrangement joins TRBV28 to TRBJ2-5; 7 nucleotides line up with TRBD1. The J call could be wrong; TRBJ2-7 is a better fit for the DNA end. CDR1 is MDHEN and CDR2 is SYDVKM in the germline V gene. The CDR3 is 13 residues long. CDR3 nucleotides: TGTGCCAGCAGTTCAGGACAGGCCCACGAGCAGTACTTC. This translates into CASSSGQAHEQYF.

The chain carries TRBV5-1 and TRBJ2-1, with D possibly called TRBD1 or TRBD2 (5 bases each). V dropped 5 bases and J dropped 5 bases, with 17 bases sitting between them. CDR1 SGHRS and CDR2 YFSETQ come from the germline V gene. The CDR3 has 15 amino acids. The CDR3 loop reads CASRRDPQRDNEQFF. The DNA for the CDR3 is TGCGCCAGCAGGAGGGACCCACAGAGGGACAATGAGCAGTTCTTC.

This clonotype was seen more than once but under ten times. The gene calls are TRBV6-5 and TRBJ2-7, with 7 nucleotides matching TRBD1. V dropped 5 bases and J dropped 2; count of bases not matched to a gene: 9. The CDR3 has 15 residues. Germline V CDR1 and CDR2: MNHEY, SVGAGI. Here the CDR3 DNA reads TGTGCCAGCAGTCCAGGGGGAGCAAATACCTACGAGCAGTACTTC. This gives the protein CASSPGGANTYEQYF.

Points on this clonotype: At one boundary the junction diverges from the germline segment, which might be a read error. The chain combines TRBV6-2 or TRBV6-3 with TRBJ2-5; D might be TRBD1 or TRBD2, each matching 5 bases. CDR1 MNHEY and CDR2 SVGEGT come from the germline V gene. CDR3 size: 16 residues. CDR3 nucleotides: TGCGCCAGCAGTTACGTCGGGGCTTTGTACCAAGAGACCCAGTACTTC. It is translated as CASSYVGALYQETQYF.